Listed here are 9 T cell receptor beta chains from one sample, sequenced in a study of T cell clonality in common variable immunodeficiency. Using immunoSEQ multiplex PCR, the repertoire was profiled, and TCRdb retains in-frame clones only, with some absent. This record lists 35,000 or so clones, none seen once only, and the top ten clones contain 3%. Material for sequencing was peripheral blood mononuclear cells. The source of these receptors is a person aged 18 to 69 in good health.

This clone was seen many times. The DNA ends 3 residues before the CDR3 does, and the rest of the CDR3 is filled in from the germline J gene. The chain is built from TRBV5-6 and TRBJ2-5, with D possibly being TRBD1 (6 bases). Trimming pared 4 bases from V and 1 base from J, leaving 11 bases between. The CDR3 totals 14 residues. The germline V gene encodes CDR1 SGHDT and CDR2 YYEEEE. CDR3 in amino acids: CASSGTGSQETQYF. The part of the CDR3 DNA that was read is TGTGCCAGCAGCGGAACAGGGTCCCAAGAGACC.

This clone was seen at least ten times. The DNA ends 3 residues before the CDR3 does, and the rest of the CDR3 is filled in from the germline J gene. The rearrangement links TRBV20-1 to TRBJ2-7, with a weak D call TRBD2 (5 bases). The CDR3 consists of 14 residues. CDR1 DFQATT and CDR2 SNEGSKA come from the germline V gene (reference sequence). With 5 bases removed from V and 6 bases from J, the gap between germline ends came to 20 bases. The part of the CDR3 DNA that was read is TGCAGTGCTCTAAATCGCCCCTCGAGCGGCGAG. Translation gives CSALNRPSSGE. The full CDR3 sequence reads CSALNRPSSGEQYF.

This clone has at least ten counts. The CDR3 here is CATSYTRDTYNEQFF. CDR3 DNA, as far as it was read: TGTGCCACCAGCTATACCCGGGACACCTACAATGAG. The chain employs TRBV15 and TRBJ2-1; TRBD1 is a possible D gene (6 bases). The read ends 3 residues shy of where the CDR3 ends; the end is completed using the germline J gene. CDR3 length: 15 residues. Per germline, CDR1 LNHNV and CDR2 YYDKDF (reference sequence). Trimming took off 5 bases at V and 2 bases at J, with 13 bases between the two ends.

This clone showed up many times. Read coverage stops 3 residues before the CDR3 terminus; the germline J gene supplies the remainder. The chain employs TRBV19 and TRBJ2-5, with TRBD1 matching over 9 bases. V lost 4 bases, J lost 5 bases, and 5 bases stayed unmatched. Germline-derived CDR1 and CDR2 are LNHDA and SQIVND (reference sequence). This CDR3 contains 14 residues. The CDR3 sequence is CASSSTGGRETQYF. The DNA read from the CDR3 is TGTGCCAGTAGTAGCACAGGGGGCAGGGAGACC. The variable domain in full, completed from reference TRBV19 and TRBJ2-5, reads DGGITQSPKYLFRKEGQNVTLSCEQNLNHDAMYWYRQDPGQGLRLIYYSQIVNDFQKGDIAEGYSVSREKKESFPLTVTSAQKNPTAFYLCASSSTGGRETQYFGPGTRLLVL.

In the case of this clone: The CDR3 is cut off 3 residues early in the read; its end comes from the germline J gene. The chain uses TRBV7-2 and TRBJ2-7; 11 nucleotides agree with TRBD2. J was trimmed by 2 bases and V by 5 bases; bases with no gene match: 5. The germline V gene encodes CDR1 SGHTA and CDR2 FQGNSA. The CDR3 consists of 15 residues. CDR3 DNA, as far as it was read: TGTGCCAGCAGCCTCCGACTAGCGGGGACCTACGAG. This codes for CASSLRLAGTYE. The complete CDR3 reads CASSLRLAGTYEQYF. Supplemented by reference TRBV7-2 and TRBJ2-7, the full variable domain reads GAGVSQSPSNKVTEKGKDVELRCDPISGHTALYWYRQSLGQGLEFLIYFQGNSAPDKSGLPSDRFSAERTGGSVSTLTIQRTQQEDSAVYLCASSLRLAGTYEQYFGPGTRLTVT.

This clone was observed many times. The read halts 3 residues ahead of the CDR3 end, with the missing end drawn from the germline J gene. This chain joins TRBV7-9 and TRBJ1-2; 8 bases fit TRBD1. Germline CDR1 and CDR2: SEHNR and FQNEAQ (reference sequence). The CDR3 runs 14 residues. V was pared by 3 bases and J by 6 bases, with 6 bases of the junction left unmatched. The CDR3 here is CASSFMQGANGYTF. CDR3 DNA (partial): TGTGCCAGCAGCTTTATGCAGGGGGCGAATGGC.

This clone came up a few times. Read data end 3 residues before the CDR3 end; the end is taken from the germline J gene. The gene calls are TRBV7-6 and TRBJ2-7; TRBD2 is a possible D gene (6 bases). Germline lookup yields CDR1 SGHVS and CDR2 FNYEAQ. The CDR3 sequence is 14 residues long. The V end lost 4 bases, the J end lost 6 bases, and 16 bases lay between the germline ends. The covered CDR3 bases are TGTGCCAGCAGCTCAACCCATACTAGCAGCGAG. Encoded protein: CASSSTHTSSE. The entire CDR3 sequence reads CASSSTHTSSEQYF.

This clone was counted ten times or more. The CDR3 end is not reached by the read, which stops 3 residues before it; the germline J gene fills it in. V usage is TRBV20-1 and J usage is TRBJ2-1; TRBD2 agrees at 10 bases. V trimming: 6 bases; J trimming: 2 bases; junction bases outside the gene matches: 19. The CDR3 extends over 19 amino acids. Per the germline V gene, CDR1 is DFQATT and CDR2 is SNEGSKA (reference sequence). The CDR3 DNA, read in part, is TGCAGTGCCAGCTATTTCACTAGCGGGACCCTCGGTGCCTACAATGAG. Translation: CSASYFTSGTLGAYNE. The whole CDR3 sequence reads CSASYFTSGTLGAYNEQFF.

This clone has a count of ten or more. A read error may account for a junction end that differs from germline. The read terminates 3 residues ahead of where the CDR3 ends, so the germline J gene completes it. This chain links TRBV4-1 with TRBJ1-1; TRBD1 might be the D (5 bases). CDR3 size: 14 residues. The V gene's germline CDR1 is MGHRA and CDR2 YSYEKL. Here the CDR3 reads CTSSQLRGNTEAFF. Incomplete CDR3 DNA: TGCACCAGCAGCCAATTGAGGGGGAACACTGAA.